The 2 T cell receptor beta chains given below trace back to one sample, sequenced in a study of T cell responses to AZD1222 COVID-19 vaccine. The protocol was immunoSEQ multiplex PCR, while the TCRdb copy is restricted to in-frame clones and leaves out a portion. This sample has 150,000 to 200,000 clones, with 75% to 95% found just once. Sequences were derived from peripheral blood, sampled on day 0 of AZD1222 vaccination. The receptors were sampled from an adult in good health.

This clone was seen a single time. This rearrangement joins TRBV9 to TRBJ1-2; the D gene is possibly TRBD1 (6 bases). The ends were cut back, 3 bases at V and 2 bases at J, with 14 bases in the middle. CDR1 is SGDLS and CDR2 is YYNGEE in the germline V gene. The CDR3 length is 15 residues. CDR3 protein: CASSAEGEGNYGYTF. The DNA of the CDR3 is TGTGCCAGCAGCGCGGAGGGGGAGGGGAACTATGGCTACACCTTC.

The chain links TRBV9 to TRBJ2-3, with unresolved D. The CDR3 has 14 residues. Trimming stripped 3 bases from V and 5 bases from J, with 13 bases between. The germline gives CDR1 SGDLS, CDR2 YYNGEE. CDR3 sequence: CASSGDGPGDTQYF. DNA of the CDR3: TGTGCCAGCAGCGGCGACGGCCCGGGAGATACGCAGTATTTT.